This is a list of T cell receptor beta chains from one sample in a study of persistence of HIV-infected CD4 T cells. Measured with immunoSEQ multiplex PCR; TCRdb has only the in-frame clones, and not every one. The sample comprises roughly 41,000 clones, about 85% of which are singletons, and roughly 1.5% rests with the top ten. For these receptors, no antigen is known. The sequences come from CD4+ T cells sorted from PBMCs after roughly 17-hour stimulation, collected from a patient who received antiretroviral therapy. These receptors originate from an adult man with HIV who was CMV-seropositive. Both conserved end residues are part of each CDR3. D genes are given only for firm matches. Clone sizes are given selectively: once, few, many, or a class where the clone is expanded.

D gene	clone size	V gene	J gene	CDR3 protein	CDR3 DNA
-	-	TRBV4-2	TRBJ1-1	CASSQGEGPNTEAFF	TGTGCCAGCAGCCAAGGTGAGGGACCGAACACTGAAGCTTTCTTT
-	-	TRBV24-1	TRBJ2-2	CATSDFGGGAPGELFF	TGTGCCACCAGTGATTTTGGAGGGGGGGCCCCCGGGGAGCTGTTTTTT
-	-	TRBV19	TRBJ1-5	CASSTQGGDNQPQHF	TGTGCCAGTAGTACTCAGGGCGGCGATAATCAGCCCCAGCATTTT
TRBD1	-	TRBV7-9	TRBJ2-1	CASSPLGQGPGEQFF	TGTGCCAGCAGCCCTCTGGGACAGGGACCCGGGGAGCAGTTCTTC
TRBD1	-	TRBV7-9	TRBJ1-5	CAVGGTGNQPQHF	TGTGCCGTTGGAGGGACAGGCAATCAGCCCCAGCATTTT
-	few	TRBV20-1	TRBJ1-1	CSALGGGLAPF	TGCAGTGCTCTTGGCGGGGGCCTGGCCCCCTTT
TRBD1	-	TRBV25-1	TRBJ1-4	CASSGDRGRKKLFF	TGTGCCAGCAGTGGGGACAGGGGGCGGAAGAAACTGTTTTTT
-	-	TRBV7-2	TRBJ1-2	CASSLDTGSGYGYTF	TGTGCCAGCAGCTTAGATACAGGGAGTGGCTATGGCTACACCTTC
-	few	TRBV2	TRBJ1-5	CASSGLQGLRPQHF	TGTGCCAGCAGCGGGCTTCAGGGTTTACGGCCCCAGCATTTT
-	few	TRBV5-1	TRBJ1-6	CASANSFGGAEGSPLHF	TGCGCCAGCGCCAACTCCTTCGGGGGAGCGGAGGGTTCACCCCTCCACTTT
-	-	TRBV7-9	TRBJ1-4	CASMRSSGARKLFF	TGTGCCAGCATGAGGAGCTCGGGGGCCCGAAAACTGTTTTTT
-	medium-sized	TRBV19	TRBJ2-3	CATSVTDTQYF	TGTGCCACCTCCGTCACAGATACGCAGTATTTT
TRBD1	-	TRBV6-5	TRBJ2-3	CASIHGQGWDTQYF	TGTGCCAGCATCCATGGACAGGGGTGGGATACGCAGTATTTT
TRBD1	once	TRBV2	TRBJ2-3	CASDRVGDTQYF	TGTGCCAGTGACAGGGTAGGGGATACGCAGTATTTT
-	once	TRBV9	TRBJ2-7	CASSGSADSYEQYF	TGTGCCAGCAGCGGATCGGCAGACTCCTACGAGCAGTACTTC